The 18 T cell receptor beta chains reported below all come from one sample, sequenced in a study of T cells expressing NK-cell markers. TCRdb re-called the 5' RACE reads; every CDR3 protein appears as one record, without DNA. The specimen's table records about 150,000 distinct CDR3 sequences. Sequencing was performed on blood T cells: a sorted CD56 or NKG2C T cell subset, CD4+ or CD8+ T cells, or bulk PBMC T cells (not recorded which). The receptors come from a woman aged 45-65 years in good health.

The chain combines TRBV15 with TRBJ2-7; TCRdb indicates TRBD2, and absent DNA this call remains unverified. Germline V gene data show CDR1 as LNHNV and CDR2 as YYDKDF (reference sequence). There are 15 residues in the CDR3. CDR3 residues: CATSTPSLPLYEQYF.

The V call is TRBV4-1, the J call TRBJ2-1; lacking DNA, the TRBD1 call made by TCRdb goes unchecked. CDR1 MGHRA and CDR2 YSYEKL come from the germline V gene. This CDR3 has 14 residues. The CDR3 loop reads CASSAGTEYNEQFF.

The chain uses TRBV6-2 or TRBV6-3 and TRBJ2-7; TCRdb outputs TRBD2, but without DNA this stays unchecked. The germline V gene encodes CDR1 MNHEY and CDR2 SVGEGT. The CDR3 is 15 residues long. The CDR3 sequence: CASSILAGGFYEQYF.

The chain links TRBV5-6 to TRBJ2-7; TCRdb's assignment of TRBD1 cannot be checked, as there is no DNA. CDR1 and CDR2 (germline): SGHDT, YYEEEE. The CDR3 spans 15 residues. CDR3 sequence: CASSQRQGGTYEQYF.

The CDR3 here is CSARDRGGVADIQYF. This sequence joins TRBV20-1 and TRBJ2-4; there is no DNA to check the TCRdb D call of TRBD2. Per germline, CDR1 DFQATT and CDR2 SNEGSKA (reference sequence). This CDR3 comprises 15 residues.

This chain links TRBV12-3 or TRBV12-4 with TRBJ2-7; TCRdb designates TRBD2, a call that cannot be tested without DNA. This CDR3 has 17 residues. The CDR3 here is CASSSNSLLAAPYEQYF.

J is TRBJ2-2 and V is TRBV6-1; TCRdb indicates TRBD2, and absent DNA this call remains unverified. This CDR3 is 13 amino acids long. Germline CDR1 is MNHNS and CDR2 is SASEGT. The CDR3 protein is CASSEQLAGELFF.

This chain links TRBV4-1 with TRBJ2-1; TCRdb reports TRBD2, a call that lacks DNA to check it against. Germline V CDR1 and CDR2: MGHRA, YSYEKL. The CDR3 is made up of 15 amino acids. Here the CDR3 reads CASSTPTSVYNEQFF.

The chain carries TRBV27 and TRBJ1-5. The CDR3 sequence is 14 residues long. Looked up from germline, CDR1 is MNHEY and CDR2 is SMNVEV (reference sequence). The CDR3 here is CASSLSNLAQPQHF.

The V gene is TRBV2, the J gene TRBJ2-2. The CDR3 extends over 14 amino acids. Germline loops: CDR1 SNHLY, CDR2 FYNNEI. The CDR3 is CASSEGWGTGELFF.

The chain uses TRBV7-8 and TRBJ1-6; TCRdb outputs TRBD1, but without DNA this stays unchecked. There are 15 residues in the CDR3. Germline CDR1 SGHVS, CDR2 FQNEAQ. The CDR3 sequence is CASSIGTGVGSPLHF.

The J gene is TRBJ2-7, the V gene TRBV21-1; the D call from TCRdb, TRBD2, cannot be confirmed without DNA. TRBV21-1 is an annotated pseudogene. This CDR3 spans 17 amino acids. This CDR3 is CASIERLAGGPKPEQYF.

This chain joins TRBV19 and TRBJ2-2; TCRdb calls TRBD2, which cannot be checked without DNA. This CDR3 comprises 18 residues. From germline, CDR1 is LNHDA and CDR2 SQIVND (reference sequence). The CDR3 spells CASSPGTSGGDEFGELFF.

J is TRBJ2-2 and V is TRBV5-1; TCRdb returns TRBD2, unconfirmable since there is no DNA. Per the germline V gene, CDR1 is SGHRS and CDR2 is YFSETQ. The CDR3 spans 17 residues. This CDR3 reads CASSAGTSGTLTGELFF. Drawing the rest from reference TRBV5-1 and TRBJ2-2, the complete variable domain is KAGVTQTPRYLIKTRGQQVTLSCSPISGHRSVSWYQQTPGQGLQFLFEYFSETQRNKGNFPGRFSGRQFSNSRSEMNVSTLELGDSALYLCASSAGTSGTLTGELFFGEGSRLTVL.

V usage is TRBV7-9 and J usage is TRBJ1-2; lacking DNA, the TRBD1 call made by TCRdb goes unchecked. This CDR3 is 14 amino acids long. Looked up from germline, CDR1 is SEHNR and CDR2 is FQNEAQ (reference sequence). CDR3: CASSMGQGNYGYTF.

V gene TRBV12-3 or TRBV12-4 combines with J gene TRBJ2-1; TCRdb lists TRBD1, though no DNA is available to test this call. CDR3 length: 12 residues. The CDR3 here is CASSPAEGEQFF.

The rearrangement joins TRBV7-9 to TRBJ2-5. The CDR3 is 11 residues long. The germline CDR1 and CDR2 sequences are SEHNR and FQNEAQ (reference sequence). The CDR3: CASSLSQAQYF. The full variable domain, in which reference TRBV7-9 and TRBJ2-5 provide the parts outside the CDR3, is DTGVSQNPRHKITKRGQNVTFRCDPISEHNRLYWYRQTLGQGPEFLTYFQNEAQLEKSRLLSDRFSAERPKGSFSTLEIQRTEQGDSAMYLCASSLSQAQYFGPGTRLLVL.

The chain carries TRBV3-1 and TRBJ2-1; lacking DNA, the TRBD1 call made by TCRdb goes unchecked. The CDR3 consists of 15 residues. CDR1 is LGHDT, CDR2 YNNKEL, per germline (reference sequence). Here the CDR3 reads CASTSRQERYNEQFF.